The source of this T cell receptor (beta chain) is a study of T cells after yellow fever vaccination. MiXCR, applied by TCRdb to the 5' RACE reads, yields one record per CDR3 protein. The data show some 500,000 distinct CDR3 sequences, around an eighth seen once. J gave up 8 bases and V 2 bases, and 6 bases lay outside the gene matches. Germline V gives CDR1 DFQATT, CDR2 SNEGSKA (reference sequence). This CDR3 is 13 amino acids long. This clonotype was counted between two and nine times. The receptor comes from a man aged 25 to 40 who received the YFV17D yellow fever vaccine. This sequence joins TRBV20-1 and TRBJ1-2; 9 bases are a match to TRBD1. The specimen comprised PBMCs, sampled on the day of the yellow fever booster vaccination. The CDR3 here is CSARPGTGRGYTF. The DNA for the CDR3 is TGCAGTGCTAGACCCGGGACAGGGCGGGGCTACACCTTC.